This note documents a single TCR beta chain sequence. The repertoire was sequenced with immunoSEQ multiplex PCR; TCRdb's copy has only in-frame clones and lacks some. Among around 99,000 clones listed, around nine tenths were seen once. V lost 7 bases to trimming and J lost 0 bases; unmatched junction nucleotides: 12. Germline lookup yields CDR1 LNHDA and CDR2 SQIVND (reference sequence). The CDR3 length is 17 residues. The sample belongs to a study of T cell responses to AZD1222 COVID-19 vaccine. The clonotype comes from an adult in good health. This chain uses TRBV19 with TRBJ1-5; TRBD1 matches 7 bases. This specimen was peripheral blood, taken on day 0 of AZD1222 vaccination. The CDR3 bases are TGTGCCAGTACCCTGGGGACAGCAACTTATAGCAATCAGCCCCAGCATTTT. Its translation is CASTLGTATYSNQPQHF.